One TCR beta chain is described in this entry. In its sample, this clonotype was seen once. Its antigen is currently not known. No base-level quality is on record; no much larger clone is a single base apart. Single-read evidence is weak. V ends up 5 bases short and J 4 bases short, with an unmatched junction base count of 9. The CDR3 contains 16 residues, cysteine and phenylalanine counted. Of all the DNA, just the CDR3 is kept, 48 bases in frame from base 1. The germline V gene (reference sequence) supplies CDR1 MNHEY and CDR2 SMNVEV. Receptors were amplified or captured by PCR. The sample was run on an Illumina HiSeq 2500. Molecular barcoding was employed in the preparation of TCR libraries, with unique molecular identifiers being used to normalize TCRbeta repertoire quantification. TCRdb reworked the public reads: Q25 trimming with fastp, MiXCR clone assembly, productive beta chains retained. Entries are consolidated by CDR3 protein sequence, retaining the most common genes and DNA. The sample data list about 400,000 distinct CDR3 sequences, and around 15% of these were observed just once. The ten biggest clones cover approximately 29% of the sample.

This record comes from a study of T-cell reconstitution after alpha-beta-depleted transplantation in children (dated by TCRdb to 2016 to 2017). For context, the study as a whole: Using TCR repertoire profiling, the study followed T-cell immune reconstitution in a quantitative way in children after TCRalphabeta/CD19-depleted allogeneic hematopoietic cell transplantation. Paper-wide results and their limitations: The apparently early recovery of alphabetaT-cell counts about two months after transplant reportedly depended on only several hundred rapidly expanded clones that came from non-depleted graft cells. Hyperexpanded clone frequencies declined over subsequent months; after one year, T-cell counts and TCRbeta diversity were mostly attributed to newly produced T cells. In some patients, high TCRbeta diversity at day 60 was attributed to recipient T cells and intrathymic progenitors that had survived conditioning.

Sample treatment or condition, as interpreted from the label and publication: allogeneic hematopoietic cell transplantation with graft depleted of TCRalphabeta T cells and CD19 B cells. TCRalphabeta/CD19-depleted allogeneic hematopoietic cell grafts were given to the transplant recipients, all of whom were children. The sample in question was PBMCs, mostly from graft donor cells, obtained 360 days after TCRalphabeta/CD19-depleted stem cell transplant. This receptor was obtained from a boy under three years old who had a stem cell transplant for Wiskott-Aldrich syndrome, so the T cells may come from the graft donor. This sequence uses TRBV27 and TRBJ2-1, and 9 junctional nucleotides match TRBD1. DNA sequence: TGTGCCAGCAGTAACATCGACAGGGGGGTATACAATGAGCAGTTCTTC. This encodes CASSNIDRGVYNEQFF.